This TCR beta chain was observed in a study of cytomegalovirus exposure and HLA in healthy donors. As to this clone: Its antigen is unknown.

The PCR used 60 Vbeta and 13 Jbeta primers. Generated by immunoSEQ multiplex PCR, the TCRdb table keeps only in-frame clones and is missing some. The repertoire holds 100,000 to 150,000 clones, with around 68% as singletons. V shed 7 bases and J shed 6 bases, with 19 bases lying between them. This CDR3 has 15 amino acids. Germline assignment: CDR1 WNHNN and CDR2 SYGVQD (reference sequence). General study findings and limits: The majority of CMV-associated TCR beta chains were reported as apparently HLA-restricted in a later analysis.

This chain joins TRBV10-1 and TRBJ1-5; D perhaps matches TRBD1 (5 bases). Sequencing used PBMCs. The sequence derives from a man in his forties in good health and CMV-seropositive. CDR3 loop: CASTPQRQRCQPQHF. For the CDR3, the DNA is TGCGCCAGCACCCCCCAAAGACAGAGATGTCAGCCCCAGCATTTT.